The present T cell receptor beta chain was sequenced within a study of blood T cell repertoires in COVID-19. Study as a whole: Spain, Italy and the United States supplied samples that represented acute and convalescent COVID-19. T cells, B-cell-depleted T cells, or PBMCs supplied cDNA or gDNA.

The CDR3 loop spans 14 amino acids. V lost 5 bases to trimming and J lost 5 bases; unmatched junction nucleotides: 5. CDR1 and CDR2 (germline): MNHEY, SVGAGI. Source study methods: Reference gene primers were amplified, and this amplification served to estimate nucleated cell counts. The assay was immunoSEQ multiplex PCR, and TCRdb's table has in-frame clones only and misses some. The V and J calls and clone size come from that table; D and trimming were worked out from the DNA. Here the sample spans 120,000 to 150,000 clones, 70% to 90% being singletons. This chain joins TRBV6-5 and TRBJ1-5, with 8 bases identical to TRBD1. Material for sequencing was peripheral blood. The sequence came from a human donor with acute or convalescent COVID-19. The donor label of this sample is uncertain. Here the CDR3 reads CASSQQGADQPQHF. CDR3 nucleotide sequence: TGTGCCAGCAGTCAGCAGGGGGCGGATCAGCCCCAGCATTTT.